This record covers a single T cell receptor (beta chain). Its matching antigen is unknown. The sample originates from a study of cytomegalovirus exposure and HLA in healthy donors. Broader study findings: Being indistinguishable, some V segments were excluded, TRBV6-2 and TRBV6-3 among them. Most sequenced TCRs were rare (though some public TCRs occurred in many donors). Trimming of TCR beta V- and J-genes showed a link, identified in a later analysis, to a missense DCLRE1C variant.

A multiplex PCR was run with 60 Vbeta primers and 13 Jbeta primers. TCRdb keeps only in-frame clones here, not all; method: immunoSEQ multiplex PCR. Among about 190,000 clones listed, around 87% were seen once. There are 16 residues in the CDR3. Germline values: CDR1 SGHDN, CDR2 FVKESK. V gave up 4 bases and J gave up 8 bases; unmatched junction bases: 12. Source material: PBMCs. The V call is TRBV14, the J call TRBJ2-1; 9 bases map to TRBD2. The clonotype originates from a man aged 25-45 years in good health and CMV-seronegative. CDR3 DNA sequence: TGTGCCAGCAGCCCGCCTCCGGGACTAGCTGTCGATGAGCAGTTCTTC. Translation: CASSPPPGLAVDEQFF.